The sample holds a few counts of the clone carrying this T cell receptor beta chain. This entry is derived from a study of T-cell memory formation after mild COVID-19. J lost 2 bases, V lost 5 bases, and 6 bases had no gene match. Germline V lookup: CDR1 SNHLY, CDR2 FYNNEI. This CDR3 contains 15 residues. TCRdb ran MiXCR on the 5' RACE reads and lists one entry per CDR3 protein. The sample yields around 390,000 distinct CDR3 sequences, approximately 15% seen once. Source material: PBMCs or a T cell subset sorted from them (not recorded which). The receptor was derived from a man between 18 and 29 years old who had mild COVID-19 (a few samples of this study predate the infection). Cell type and time point are not known. This chain joins TRBV2 and TRBJ2-7, with 10 bases that match TRBD1. The CDR3 DNA reads TGTGCCAGCAGTTCCGGGACAGGGGTCCCCTACGAGCAGTACTTC. This encodes CASSSGTGVPYEQYF.